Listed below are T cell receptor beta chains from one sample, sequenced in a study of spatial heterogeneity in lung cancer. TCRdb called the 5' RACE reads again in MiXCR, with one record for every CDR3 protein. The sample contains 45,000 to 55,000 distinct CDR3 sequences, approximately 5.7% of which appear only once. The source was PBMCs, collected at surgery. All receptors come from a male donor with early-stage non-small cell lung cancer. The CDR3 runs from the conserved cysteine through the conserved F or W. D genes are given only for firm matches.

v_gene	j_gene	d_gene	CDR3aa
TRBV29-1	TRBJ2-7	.	CSVSSGEQYF
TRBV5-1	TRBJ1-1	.	CASSLGSPGLEAFF
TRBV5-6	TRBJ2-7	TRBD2	CASKRTSGSFAQAYEQYF
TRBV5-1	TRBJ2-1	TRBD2	CASSLMGGTTYNEQFF
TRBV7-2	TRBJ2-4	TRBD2	CASSFLAGGGLAKNIQYF
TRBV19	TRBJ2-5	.	CASSRNVAQETQYF
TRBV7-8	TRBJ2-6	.	CASSSDGNSGANVLTF
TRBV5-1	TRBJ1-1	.	CASSLEQGNTEAFF
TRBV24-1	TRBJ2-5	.	CATSDSGDRKETQYF
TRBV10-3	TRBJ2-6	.	CAISEFPRSGANVLTF
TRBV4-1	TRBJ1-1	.	CASSQEVGSGSEAFF
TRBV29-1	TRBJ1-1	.	CSVEAASGNTEAFF
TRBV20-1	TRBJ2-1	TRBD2	CSAFLSGRHEQFF
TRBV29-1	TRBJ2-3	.	CSVEDLQRTDTQYF
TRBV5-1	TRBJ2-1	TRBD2	CASSGSSGSSYNEQFF
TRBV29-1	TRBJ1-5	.	CSVQRGNGQPQHF
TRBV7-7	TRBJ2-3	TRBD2	CASSQPKLAGIGTQYF